There are many counts of the clone carrying this T cell receptor beta chain. The V and J ends lost 1 base and 7 bases respectively, with 13 bases between them. CDR3 length equals 14 residues. From germline, CDR1 is LGHDT and CDR2 YNNKEL (reference sequence). The data were taken from a study of blood T cell repertoires in COVID-19. Study information: Researchers got acute and convalescent COVID-19 samples from the United States, Italy and Spain. PBMCs, B-cell-depleted T cells, or T cells provided the cDNA or gDNA that made up the material.

Original processing notes: Nucleated cell number was recorded as an estimate derived from reference gene primer amplification. Profiled with immunoSEQ multiplex PCR; TCRdb holds only in-frame clones, not every one. The V and J calls and clone size were taken over from that table, and D and trimming were inferred from the DNA. This table holds some 73,000 clones, approximately 80% found once. This TCR was recovered from an older woman with acute or convalescent COVID-19. The specimen sequenced was peripheral blood. The chain uses TRBV3-1 (or the pseudogene TRBV3-2) and TRBJ1-2, with D uncertain. Here the CDR3 DNA reads TGTGCCAGCAGCCAAGGTGGGAGCGGAAGTGGCTACACCTTC. Protein product: CASSQGGSGSGYTF.